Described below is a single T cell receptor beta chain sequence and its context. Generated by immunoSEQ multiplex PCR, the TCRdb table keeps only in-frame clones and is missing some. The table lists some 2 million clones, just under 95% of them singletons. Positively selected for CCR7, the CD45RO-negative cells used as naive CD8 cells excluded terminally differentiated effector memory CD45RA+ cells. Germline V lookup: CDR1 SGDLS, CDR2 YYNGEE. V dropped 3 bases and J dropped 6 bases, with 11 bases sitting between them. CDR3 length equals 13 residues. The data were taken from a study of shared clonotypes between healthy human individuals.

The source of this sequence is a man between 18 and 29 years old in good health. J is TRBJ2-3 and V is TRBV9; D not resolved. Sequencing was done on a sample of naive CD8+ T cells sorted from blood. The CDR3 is CASSEEGLDTQYF. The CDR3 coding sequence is TGTGCCAGCAGCGAAGAAGGCCTGGATACGCAGTATTTT.